These 7 T cell receptor beta chains share one sample of origin, sequenced in a study of identical twins. From the 5' RACE reads, TCRdb called clonotypes with MiXCR, one entry per CDR3 protein. Of around 470,000 distinct CDR3 sequences in the sample, about 14% were seen once. This sample also appeared in a second study, on yellow fever vaccine responses in identical twins.

Sequencing used CD4+ T cells sorted from blood. These TCRs come from a woman younger than 35 in good health.

Here the CDR3 DNA reads TGTGCCTGGCTAAGGGGGCACGGCGCTGAAGCTTTCTTT. It yields the protein CAWLRGHGAEAFF. The chain has TRBV30 and TRBJ1-1, with 7 positions matching TRBD1. Trimming removed 5 bases from V and 6 bases from J; junction bases left unmatched: 9. CDR1 is GTSNPN and CDR2 is SVGIG in the germline V gene (reference sequence). The CDR3 sequence is 13 residues long.

This clonotype was recorded once. The chain combines TRBV20-1 with TRBJ2-2, with D unclear. CDR3 length: 16 residues. Germline-derived CDR1 and CDR2 are DFQATT and SNEGSKA (reference sequence). With 0 bases removed from V and 0 bases from J, the gap between germline ends came to 11 bases. This chain's CDR3 is CSARDPGTPNTGELFF. The CDR3 DNA sequence: TGCAGTGCTAGAGATCCTGGAACCCCGAACACCGGGGAGCTGTTTTTT.

The sample holds a few counts of this clonotype. The chain is built from TRBV28 and TRBJ1-2, with D perhaps matching TRBD1 (5 bases). The CDR3 loop spans 15 amino acids. The V and J ends lost 4 bases and 0 bases respectively, with 12 bases between them. Per the germline V gene, CDR1 is MDHEN and CDR2 is SYDVKM. The CDR3 DNA sequence: TGTGCCAGCAGTTCCCAGGGTTTACCTAACTATGGCTACACCTTC. Protein sequence: CASSSQGLPNYGYTF.

The chain carries TRBV14 and TRBJ2-2; a possible D gene is TRBD2 (5 bases). This CDR3 contains 15 residues. Trimming shortened V by 3 bases and J by 2 bases, and 10 bases separated the two germline ends. Germline assignment: CDR1 SGHDN and CDR2 FVKESK. CDR3 sequence: CASSQTLGNTGELFF. Here the CDR3 DNA reads TGTGCCAGCAGCCAGACACTAGGCAACACCGGGGAGCTGTTTTTT.

The CDR3 loop reads CSAKIGVRSSGANVLTF. CDR3 DNA sequence: TGCAGTGCCAAGATCGGGGTTCGGAGCTCTGGGGCCAACGTCCTGACTTTC. The rearrangement links TRBV20-1 to TRBJ2-6; D might be TRBD2 (5 bases). Trimming removed 6 bases at V and 0 bases at J, with 18 bases between. The germline gives CDR1 DFQATT, CDR2 SNEGSKA (reference sequence). The CDR3 loop spans 17 amino acids.

This clonotype was seen a few times. The chain employs TRBV10-3 and TRBJ2-6; tentative D call: TRBD1 (5 bases). V lost 2 bases to trimming and J lost 1 base, with 6 bases between them. There are 15 residues in the CDR3. Germline CDR1 reads ENHRY; CDR2 reads SYGVKD. The CDR3 nucleotides read TGTGCCATCAGTGAGACAGGTTCTGGGGCCAACGTCCTGACTTTC. Translated: CAISETGSGANVLTF.

This clonotype occurred many times. V gene TRBV15 combines with J gene TRBJ2-1; no definite D call. Trimming took 0 bases from V and 9 from J, leaving 12 bases between them. Germline V lookup: CDR1 LNHNV, CDR2 YYDKDF (reference sequence). The CDR3 length is 14 residues. As DNA, the CDR3 is TGTGCCACCAGCAGAGATAGACTTGTGGGTGAGCAGTTCTTC. It codes for CATSRDRLVGEQFF.